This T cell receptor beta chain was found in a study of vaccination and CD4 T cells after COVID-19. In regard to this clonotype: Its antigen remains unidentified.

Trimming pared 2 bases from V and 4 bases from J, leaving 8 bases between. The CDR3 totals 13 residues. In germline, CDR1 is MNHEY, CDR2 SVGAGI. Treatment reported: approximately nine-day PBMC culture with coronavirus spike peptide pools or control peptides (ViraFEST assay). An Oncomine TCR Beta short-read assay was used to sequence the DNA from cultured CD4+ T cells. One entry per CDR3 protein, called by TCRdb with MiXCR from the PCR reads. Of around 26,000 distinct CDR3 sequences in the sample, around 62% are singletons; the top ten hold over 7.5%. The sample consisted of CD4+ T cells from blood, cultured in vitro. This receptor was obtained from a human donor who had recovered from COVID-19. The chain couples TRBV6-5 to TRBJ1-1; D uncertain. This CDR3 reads CASSYGLGTEAFF. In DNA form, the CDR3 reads TGTGCCAGCAGTTACGGCCTTGGCACTGAAGCTTTCTTT.